A selection of T cell receptor beta chains follows, all from one sample in a study of CD8 T cells in Susac syndrome. TCRdb itself ran the immunoSEQ multiplex PCR reads through MiXCR, one entry per CDR3 protein. The table includes 150,000 to 200,000 distinct CDR3 sequences, roughly 93% detected once. The sequencing input was CD4+ T cells from PBMCs. These receptors were taken from a human donor in good health. Both conserved end residues are part of each CDR3. Each record gives: clone size, D gene, J gene, V gene, CDR3 protein, CDR3 DNA. D genes are given only for firm matches. Not every row has a clone size; where given, it reads once, few, many or a size class.

clone_size: .; d_call: .; j_call: TRBJ2-7; v_call: TRBV27; cdr3_aa: CASSFAGEQYF; cdr3_nt: TGTGCCAGCAGTTTTGCCGGGGAGCAGTACTTC
clone_size: .; d_call: TRBD1; j_call: TRBJ2-7; v_call: TRBV10-3; cdr3_aa: CAISGQGSYEQYF; cdr3_nt: TGTGCCATCAGTGGACAGGGGTCCTACGAGCAGTACTTC
clone_size: .; d_call: .; j_call: TRBJ1-1; v_call: TRBV6-5; cdr3_aa: CASRQGTGSGTEAFF; cdr3_nt: TGTGCCAGCAGGCAGGGCACAGGGAGTGGCACTGAAGCTTTCTTT
clone_size: .; d_call: .; j_call: TRBJ1-2; v_call: TRBV4-1; cdr3_aa: CASSQVPTVNYGYTF; cdr3_nt: TGCGCCAGCAGCCAAGTACCTACGGTAAACTATGGCTACACCTTC
clone_size: .; d_call: .; j_call: TRBJ1-6; v_call: TRBV7-9; cdr3_aa: CASSAGTNNSPLHF; cdr3_nt: TGTGCCAGCAGCGCCGGGACAAATAATTCACCCCTCCACTTT
clone_size: .; d_call: .; j_call: TRBJ2-3; v_call: TRBV24-1; cdr3_aa: CATSEGGSTDTQYF; cdr3_nt: TGTGCCACCAGTGAAGGGGGTAGCACAGATACGCAGTATTTT
clone_size: .; d_call: .; j_call: TRBJ1-6; v_call: TRBV14; cdr3_aa: CASSQERVMNSPLHF; cdr3_nt: TGTGCCAGCAGCCAAGAACGGGTAATGAATTCACCCCTCCACTTT
clone_size: .; d_call: TRBD1; j_call: TRBJ1-5; v_call: TRBV20-1; cdr3_aa: CSANTGDQPQHF; cdr3_nt: TGCAGTGCGAACACAGGGGATCAGCCCCAGCATTTT
clone_size: .; d_call: .; j_call: TRBJ1-5; v_call: TRBV9; cdr3_aa: CASSVDGVRSQPQHF; cdr3_nt: TGTGCCAGCAGCGTAGACGGGGTCCGAAGTCAGCCCCAGCATTTT
clone_size: .; d_call: .; j_call: TRBJ1-1; v_call: TRBV6-6; cdr3_aa: CASLQFSEAFF; cdr3_nt: TGTGCCAGCCTCCAGTTCTCTGAAGCTTTCTTT
clone_size: .; d_call: .; j_call: TRBJ2-1; v_call: TRBV18; cdr3_aa: CASSPPSRAEQFF; cdr3_nt: TGTGCCAGCTCACCACCGTCTAGGGCTGAGCAGTTCTTC
clone_size: .; d_call: TRBD2; j_call: TRBJ2-2; v_call: TRBV7-3; cdr3_aa: CASSPAGGVTGELFF; cdr3_nt: TGTGCCAGCAGCCCAGCGGGGGGGGTCACCGGGGAGCTGTTTTTT
clone_size: .; d_call: .; j_call: TRBJ2-7; v_call: TRBV19; cdr3_aa: CASCRDTRSYEQYF; cdr3_nt: TGTGCCAGTTGCCGGGACACCAGATCCTACGAGCAGTACTTC
clone_size: .; d_call: TRBD2; j_call: TRBJ2-3; v_call: TRBV9; cdr3_aa: CASSPGLAGGSTDTQYF; cdr3_nt: TGTGCCAGCAGCCCCGGACTAGCGGGGGGAAGCACAGATACGCAGTATTTT
clone_size: few; d_call: .; j_call: TRBJ2-7; v_call: TRBV3-1; cdr3_aa: CASSQVGAYEQYF; cdr3_nt: TGTGCCAGCAGCCAAGTCGGGGCTTACGAGCAGTACTTC
clone_size: .; d_call: TRBD1; j_call: TRBJ2-3; v_call: TRBV24-1; cdr3_aa: CATSDSGTGDTDTQYF; cdr3_nt: TGTGCCACCAGTGATTCCGGGACAGGGGACACAGATACGCAGTATTTT
clone_size: .; d_call: .; j_call: TRBJ2-7; v_call: TRBV5-1; cdr3_aa: CASSASSYEQYF; cdr3_nt: TGCGCCAGCAGCGCCAGCTCCTACGAGCAGTACTTC
clone_size: .; d_call: .; j_call: TRBJ2-3; v_call: TRBV2; cdr3_aa: CASRGGPPSTDTQYF; cdr3_nt: TGTGCCAGCAGAGGGGGGCCTCCTAGCACAGATACGCAGTATTTT
clone_size: .; d_call: TRBD1; j_call: TRBJ2-2; v_call: TRBV2; cdr3_aa: CASGSRDRLSGELFF; cdr3_nt: TGTGCCAGCGGCTCCCGGGACAGATTGTCTGGGGAGCTGTTTTTT
clone_size: .; d_call: .; j_call: TRBJ1-6; v_call: TRBV20-1; cdr3_aa: CSARDPGYNSPLHF; cdr3_nt: TGCAGTGCTAGAGATCCGGGCTATAATTCACCCCTCCACTTT
clone_size: .; d_call: .; j_call: TRBJ1-1; v_call: TRBV12-3/TRBV12-4; cdr3_aa: CASSLGGRNTEAFF; cdr3_nt: TGTGCCAGCAGTTTAGGCGGCCGCAACACTGAAGCTTTCTTT
clone_size: .; d_call: .; j_call: TRBJ1-2; v_call: TRBV7-9; cdr3_aa: CASSLVEVGYGYTF; cdr3_nt: TGTGCCAGCAGCTTAGTTGAGGTCGGCTATGGCTACACCTTC
clone_size: .; d_call: TRBD2; j_call: TRBJ2-1; v_call: TRBV4-1; cdr3_aa: CASRHQAGGPYNEQFF; cdr3_nt: TGCGCCAGCCGCCACCAAGCGGGGGGGCCATACAATGAGCAGTTCTTC
clone_size: .; d_call: .; j_call: TRBJ2-7; v_call: TRBV29-1; cdr3_aa: CSVTRADEQYF; cdr3_nt: TGCAGCGTGACAAGAGCGGACGAGCAGTACTTC
clone_size: once; d_call: TRBD1; j_call: TRBJ2-5; v_call: TRBV7-8; cdr3_aa: CASSLGASGTGDGETQYF; cdr3_nt: TGTGCCAGCAGCTTAGGTGCCTCCGGGACAGGGGATGGGGAGACCCAGTACTTC
clone_size: .; d_call: .; j_call: TRBJ1-2; v_call: TRBV4-1; cdr3_aa: CASSQGGAGYGYTF; cdr3_nt: TGCGCCAGCAGCCAAGGGGGGGCAGGCTATGGCTACACCTTC
clone_size: once; d_call: TRBD1; j_call: TRBJ1-3; v_call: TRBV7-9; cdr3_aa: CASSPWTGSSENTIYF; cdr3_nt: TGTGCCAGCAGCCCTTGGACAGGGAGCTCTGAAAACACCATATATTTT
clone_size: .; d_call: .; j_call: TRBJ1-2; v_call: TRBV6-5; cdr3_aa: CASKDPSGYTF; cdr3_nt: TGTGCCAGCAAGGATCCTTCTGGCTACACCTTC